This T cell receptor (beta chain) comes out of a study of graft-versus-host responses after intestinal transplantation. Study-wide context: Uniformly, recipients were administered anti-thymocyte globulin induction with subsequent tacrolimus and steroids for roughly three years. Study findings and constraints: GvH clones occurred in recipient marrow; some first appeared in ileum or blood. Levels of circulating GvH clones at their peak were associated with early post-transplant HvG declines. Individuals who had graft-donor T cell macrochimerism had allografts that showed high graft-versus-host to host-versus-graft clonal ratios.

This table comes from immunoSEQ multiplex PCR, and its TCRdb copy is limited to in-frame clones, with some not included. The repertoire consists of roughly 69,000 clones, with more than 85% occurring once and the leading ten covering approximately 1.5%. To note about this clone: Its antigen is unidentified.

There are 15 residues in the CDR3. The germline gives CDR1 LGHNA, CDR2 YNFKEQ. V gave up 2 bases and J gave up 9 bases; unmatched junction bases: 10. Sequences were derived from unstimulated CD8+ T cells sorted from spleen or lymph node cells, sampled before transplant. This TCR was recovered from a human donor who was the organ donor for an intestinal transplant. The V call is TRBV4-2, the J call TRBJ2-1; 7 bases align to TRBD2. The CDR3 sequence is CASSQSRGGPGEQFF. In DNA form, the CDR3 reads TGTGCCAGCAGCCAAAGTCGGGGAGGGCCCGGTGAGCAGTTCTTC.